The sequence of this T cell receptor (beta chain) was determined in a study of blood T cell repertoires in COVID-19 (dated by TCRdb to 2018 to 2020). With respect to the entire study: The collaborator samples originated in the United States, Italy and Spain and spanned the acute and convalescent phases of COVID-19. A freely available public database, intended as a resource for researchers studying the immune response to SARS-CoV-2, is where the repertoires were released. Samples were obtained from the ongoing ImmuneRACE study (first 160 participants) and from over a thousand subjects provided by 6 global collaborators. The prospective study material was composed of cDNA or gDNA derived from T cells, B-cell-depleted T cells, or PBMCs. Where HLA class I and class II types were available, the types were taken from metadata supplied by the sample provider, not from assay-based typing. Deeply sampled blood TCRbeta repertoires from subjects exposed to, actively infected with, or recovered from COVID-19 were included in the dataset. A de-identified subject ID, COVID-19 status, age in years and sex were almost always included in the sample metadata.

TCRbeta CDR3 regions were amplified from genomic DNA using the immunoSEQ Assay, a bias-controlled multiplex PCR. As for how the authors treated the data: The number of nucleated cells in each sample was estimated by amplification of reference gene primers within the assay. To quantify the absolute abundance of each unique TCRbeta CDR3 rearrangement, sequence reads were collapsed and filtered. For each sample, productive Simpson clonality was calculated as the square root of Simpson's diversity index over productive rearrangements. Here the immuneACCESS table is served through TCRdb, limited to in-frame sequences with V and J called. Missing clones are a known gap in these copies; in checked studies unresolved V genes cover under half, and the rest lacks a known reason. The V and J calls and the clone size are those of that table, but D and trimming were determined from the DNA. The table for this sample lists 160,000 or so clones; roughly 84% of them were counted only once. Around a tenth of the sample is held by the ten biggest clonotypes.

Whole blood was collected in K2EDTA tubes by collaborating institutions according to the institutions' own protocols. For TCRbeta analysis, collaborator samples were shipped as frozen whole blood, as isolated PBMCs, or as DNA extracted from either sample type. On this clone: Its antigen has not been determined. No base quality values were provided; no much bigger clone lies one nucleotide off.

The germline V gene specifies SGDLS as CDR1 and YYNGEE as CDR2. V is cut back by 1 base and J by 0 bases, with 4 bases in the junction unmatched. The CDR3 measures 16 amino acids from cysteine to phenylalanine. The CDR3 DNA has 48 bases and is translated from base 1. What the authors observed across the whole study: The amount of clinical and demographic metadata varied by source and participant and was provided uncurated.

The receptor was isolated from a woman aged 45-65 years with acute or convalescent COVID-19. Sequencing was performed on peripheral blood. The chain joins TRBV9 to TRBJ2-1, and 7 bases in between align with TRBD2. CDR3 loop: CASSVQGGSSYNEQFF. The nucleotides are TGTGCCAGCAGCGTACAGGGCGGGAGCTCCTACAATGAGCAGTTCTTC. With all but the CDR3 taken from the reference TRBV9 and TRBJ2-1 genes, the full variable domain is: DSGVTQTPKHLITATGQRVTLRCSPRSGDLSVYWYQQSLDQGLQFLIQYYNGEERAKGNILERFSAQQFPDLHSELNLSSLELGDSALYFCASSVQGGSSYNEQFFGPGTRLTVL.